This TCR beta chain was found in a study of Ad26.COV2.S vaccination and SARS-CoV-2 variants. Study details: Ad26.COV2.S, an intramuscular injection, was given once or twice 56 days apart.

V gave up 3 bases and J gave up 0 bases; unmatched junction bases: 4. Germline assignment: CDR1 SGHRS and CDR2 YFSETQ. The CDR3 length is 15 residues. Treatment defined: roughly 18 received Ad26.COV2.S at low or high dose, single or two shots; a few received placebo; per-sample allocation not given. Specimen acquisition occurred on day 63 following the initial vaccine or placebo injection. Clones were read by immunoSEQ multiplex PCR, and TCRdb kept only the in-frame ones, dropping some. Among 450,000 to 550,000 clones listed, roughly 87% were seen once. The clonotype was recovered from a person aged 18-65 years who received the Ad26.COV2.S COVID-19 vaccine or a placebo. This sample comprised peripheral blood, obtained in a trial of Ad26.COV2.S vaccine versus placebo. This chain links TRBV5-1 with TRBJ2-3, with 7 positions matching TRBD2. The CDR3 region has the DNA TGCGCCAGCAGCTCCCAGCGGGGTAGCACAGATACGCAGTATTTT. Protein: CASSSQRGSTDTQYF. Full variable domain (remainder filled in from reference TRBV5-1 and TRBJ2-3): KAGVTQTPRYLIKTRGQQVTLSCSPISGHRSVSWYQQTPGQGLQFLFEYFSETQRNKGNFPGRFSGRQFSNSRSEMNVSTLELGDSALYLCASSSQRGSTDTQYFGPGTRLTVL.